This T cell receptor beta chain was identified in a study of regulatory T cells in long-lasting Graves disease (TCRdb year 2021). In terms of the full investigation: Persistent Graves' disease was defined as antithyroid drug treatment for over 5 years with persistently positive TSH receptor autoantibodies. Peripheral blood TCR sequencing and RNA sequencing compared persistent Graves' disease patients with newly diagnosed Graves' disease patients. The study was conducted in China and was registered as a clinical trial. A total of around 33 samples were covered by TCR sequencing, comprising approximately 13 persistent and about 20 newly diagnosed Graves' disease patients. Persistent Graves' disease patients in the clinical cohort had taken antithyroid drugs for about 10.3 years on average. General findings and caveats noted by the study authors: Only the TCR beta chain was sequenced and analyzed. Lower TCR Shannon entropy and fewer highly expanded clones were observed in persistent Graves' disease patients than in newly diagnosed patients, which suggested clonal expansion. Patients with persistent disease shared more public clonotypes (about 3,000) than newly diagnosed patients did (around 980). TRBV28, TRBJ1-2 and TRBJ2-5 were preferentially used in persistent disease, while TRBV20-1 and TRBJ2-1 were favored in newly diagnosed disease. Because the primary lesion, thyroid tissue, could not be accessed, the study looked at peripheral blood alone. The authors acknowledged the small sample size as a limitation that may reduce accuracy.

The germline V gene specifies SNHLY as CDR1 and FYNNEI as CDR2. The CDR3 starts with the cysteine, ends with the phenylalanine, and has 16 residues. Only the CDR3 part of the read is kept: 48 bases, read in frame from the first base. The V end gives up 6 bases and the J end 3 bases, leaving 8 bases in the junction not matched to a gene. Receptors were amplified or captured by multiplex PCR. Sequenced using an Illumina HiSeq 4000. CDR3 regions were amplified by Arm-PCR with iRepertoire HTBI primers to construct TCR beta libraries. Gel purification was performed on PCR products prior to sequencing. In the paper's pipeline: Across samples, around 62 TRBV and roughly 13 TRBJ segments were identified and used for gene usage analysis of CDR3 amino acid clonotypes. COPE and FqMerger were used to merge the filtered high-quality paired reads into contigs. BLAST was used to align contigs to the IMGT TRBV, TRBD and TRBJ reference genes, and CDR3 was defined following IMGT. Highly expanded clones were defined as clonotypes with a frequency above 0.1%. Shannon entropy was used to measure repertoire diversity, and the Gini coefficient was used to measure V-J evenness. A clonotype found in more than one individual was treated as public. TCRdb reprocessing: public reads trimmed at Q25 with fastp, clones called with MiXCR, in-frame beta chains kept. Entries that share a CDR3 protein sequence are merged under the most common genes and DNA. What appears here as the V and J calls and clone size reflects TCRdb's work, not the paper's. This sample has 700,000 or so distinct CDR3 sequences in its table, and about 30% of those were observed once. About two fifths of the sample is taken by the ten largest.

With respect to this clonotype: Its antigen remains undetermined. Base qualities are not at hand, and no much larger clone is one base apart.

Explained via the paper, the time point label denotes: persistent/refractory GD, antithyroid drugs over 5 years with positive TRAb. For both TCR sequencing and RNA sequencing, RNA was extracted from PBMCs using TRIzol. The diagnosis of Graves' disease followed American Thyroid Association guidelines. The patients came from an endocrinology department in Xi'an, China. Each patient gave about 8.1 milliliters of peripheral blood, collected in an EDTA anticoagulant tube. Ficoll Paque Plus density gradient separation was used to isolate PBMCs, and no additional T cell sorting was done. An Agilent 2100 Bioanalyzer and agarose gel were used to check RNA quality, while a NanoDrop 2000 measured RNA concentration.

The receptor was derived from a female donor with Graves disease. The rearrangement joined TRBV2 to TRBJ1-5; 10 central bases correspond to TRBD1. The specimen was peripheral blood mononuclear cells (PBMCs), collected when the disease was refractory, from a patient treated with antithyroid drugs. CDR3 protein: CASRTRTGGYNQPQHF. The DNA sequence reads TGTGCCAGCAGAACGAGGACAGGGGGGTACAATCAGCCCCAGCATTTT.